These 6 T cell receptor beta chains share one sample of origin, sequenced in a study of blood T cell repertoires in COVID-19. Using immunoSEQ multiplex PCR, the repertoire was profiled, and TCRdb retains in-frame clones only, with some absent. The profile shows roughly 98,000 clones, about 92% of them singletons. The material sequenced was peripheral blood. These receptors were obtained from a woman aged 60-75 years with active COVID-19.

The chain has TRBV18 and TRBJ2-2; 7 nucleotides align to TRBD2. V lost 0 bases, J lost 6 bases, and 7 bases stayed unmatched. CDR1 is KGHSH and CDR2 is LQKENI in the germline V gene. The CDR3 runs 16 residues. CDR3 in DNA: TGTGCCAGCTCACCACCGCCAGGGAGGGTCGCCGGGGAGCTGTTTTTT. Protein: CASSPPPGRVAGELFF.

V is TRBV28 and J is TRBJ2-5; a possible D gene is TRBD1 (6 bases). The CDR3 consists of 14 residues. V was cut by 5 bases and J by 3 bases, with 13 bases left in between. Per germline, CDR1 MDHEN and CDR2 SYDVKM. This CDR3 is CASSPLDSKETQYF. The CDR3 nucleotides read TGTGCCAGCAGTCCACTGGACAGCAAAGAGACCCAGTACTTC.

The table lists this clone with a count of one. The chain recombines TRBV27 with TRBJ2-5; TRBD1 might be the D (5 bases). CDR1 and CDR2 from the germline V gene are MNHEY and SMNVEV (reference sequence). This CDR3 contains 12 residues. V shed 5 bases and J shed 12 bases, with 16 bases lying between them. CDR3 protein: CASSERRGAKYF. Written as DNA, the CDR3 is TGTGCCAGCAGTGAAAGAAGGGGTGCGAAGTACTTC.

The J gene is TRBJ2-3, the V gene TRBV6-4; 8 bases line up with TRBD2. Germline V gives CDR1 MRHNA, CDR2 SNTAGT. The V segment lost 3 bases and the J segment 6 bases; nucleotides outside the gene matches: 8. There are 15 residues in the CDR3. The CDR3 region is CASSERLAGSDTQYF. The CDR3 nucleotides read TGTGCCAGCAGTGAAAGGCTAGCGGGTTCCGATACGCAGTATTTT.

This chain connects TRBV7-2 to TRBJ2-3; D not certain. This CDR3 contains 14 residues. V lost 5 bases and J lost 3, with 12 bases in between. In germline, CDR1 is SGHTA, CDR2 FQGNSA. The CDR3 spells CASSPYSGTDTQYF. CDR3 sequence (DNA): TGTGCCAGCAGCCCCTACTCCGGGACAGATACGCAGTATTTT.

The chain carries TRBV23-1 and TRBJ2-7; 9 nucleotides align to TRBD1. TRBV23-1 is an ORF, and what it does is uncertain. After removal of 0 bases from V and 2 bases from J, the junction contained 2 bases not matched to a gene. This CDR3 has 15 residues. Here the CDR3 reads CASSQSGTGTYEQYF. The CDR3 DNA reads TGCGCCAGCAGTCAATCGGGGACAGGGACCTACGAGCAGTACTTC.